This T cell receptor beta chain was sequenced in a study of cytomegalovirus exposure and HLA in healthy donors. On this clone itself: What it recognizes is unknown.

Notes on the study in general: A later analysis linked a missense variant in DCLRE1C to the trimming of TCR beta V and J genes. Among immune exposure information, only CMV serostatus was available.

Germline lookup yields CDR1 MNHNS and CDR2 SASEGT. This CDR3 has 18 amino acids. Between the trimmed V and J ends, which lost 0 bases and 3 bases, there was a span of 17 bases. PCR used 60 Vbeta primers and 13 Jbeta primers. Some clones are missing from TCRdb's copy, which holds only in-frame ones; the method was immunoSEQ multiplex PCR. This repertoire includes about 140,000 clones. The chain recombines TRBV6-1 with TRBJ2-2, with D hard to call. This TCR came from a woman under 30 in good health and CMV-seronegative. Sequenced input: PBMCs. CDR3 nucleotide sequence: TGTGCCAGCAGTGAAGCGAGAGGCCCCCGACTTTACACCGGGGAGCTGTTTTTT. Translated: CASSEARGPRLYTGELFF.